The next 6 T cell receptor beta chains were all read from a single sample in a study of Ad26.COV2.S vaccination and SARS-CoV-2 variants. Libraries were prepared by immunoSEQ multiplex PCR; TCRdb keeps only in-frame clonotypes and omits some of them. The sample has roughly 350,000 clones; 88% are singletons. Treatment indicated: around 19 received Ad26.COV2.S at low or high dose, single or two shots; about 5 received placebo; per-sample allocation not given. Collection of samples fell on day 63 after the first vaccine or placebo injection. This specimen was peripheral blood, taken in a trial of Ad26.COV2.S vaccine versus placebo. These receptors were collected from a person between 18 and 65 years old who received the Ad26.COV2.S COVID-19 vaccine or a placebo.

J is TRBJ2-3 and V is TRBV7-8; 11 positions match TRBD2. The junction had 12 bases not matched to a gene; V was cut back by 6 bases and J by 1 base. Germline V gives CDR1 SGHVS, CDR2 FQNEAQ. This CDR3 has 18 residues. CDR3 nucleotide sequence: TGTGCCAGCAGTCTCATTAGCGGGGGGGAGTTCGGCACAGATACGCAGTATTTT. It yields the protein CASSLISGGEFGTDTQYF.

The chain combines TRBV5-5 with TRBJ2-5; 11 positions match TRBD2. In germline, CDR1 is SGHKS, CDR2 YYEKEE (reference sequence). V trimming: 4 bases; J trimming: 5 bases; junction bases outside the gene matches: 7. CDR3 size: 15 residues. In nucleotides, the CDR3 is TGTGCCAGCAGCAAGACTAGCGGGGCGGGGGAGACCCAGTACTTC. This codes for CASSKTSGAGETQYF.

This clone was observed once. The rearrangement links TRBV7-9 to TRBJ2-1, with D unclear. V was cut by 1 base and J by 5 bases, with 9 bases left in between. CDR3 length equals 14 residues. Germline lookup yields CDR1 SEHNR and CDR2 FQNEAQ (reference sequence). The CDR3: CASSLVRLDNEQFF. CDR3 DNA: TGTGCCAGCAGCTTAGTGAGGCTAGACAATGAGCAGTTCTTC.

This chain joins TRBV28 and TRBJ1-2; maybe TRBD1 (5 bases). The germline V gene has CDR1 MDHEN and CDR2 SYDVKM. V was cut by 5 bases and J by 2 bases, with 12 bases left in between. The CDR3 length is 14 residues. In nucleotides, the CDR3 is TGTGCCAGCAGTCCCGTTGGGGGAAACTATGGCTACACCTTC. Protein: CASSPVGGNYGYTF.

The rearrangement joins TRBV5-1 to TRBJ2-3, with 9 bases identical to TRBD2. This CDR3 contains 14 residues. With 6 bases clipped from V and 4 bases from J, the junction kept 6 bases outside the gene matches. In germline, CDR1 is SGHRS, CDR2 YFSETQ. Here the CDR3 reads CASKLAGISDTQYF. As DNA, the CDR3 is TGCGCCAGCAAGCTAGCGGGAATTTCAGATACGCAGTATTTT.

The V and J genes are TRBV18 and TRBJ1-1; 7 bases are a match to TRBD1. Germline V gene sequence: CDR1 KGHSH, CDR2 LQKENI. V shed 4 bases, J shed 1 base, and the junction held 3 bases outside the gene matches. The CDR3 runs to 14 residues. In nucleotides, the CDR3 is TGTGCCAGCTCACAGGGGGCTGCGAACACTGAAGCTTTCTTT. Protein: CASSQGAANTEAFF.